Following are 14 T cell receptor beta chains from one sample sequenced in a study of T cells after posttransplantation cyclophosphamide. Clones were read by immunoSEQ multiplex PCR, and TCRdb kept only the in-frame ones, dropping some. The sample contains 45,000 or so clones, 92% of which appear only once. The sample consisted of PBMCs. The receptor source for this set is a woman in her forties or fifties in good health and a related stem cell transplant donor.

The J gene is TRBJ2-3, the V gene TRBV5-1; D is ambiguous. CDR1 and CDR2 from the germline V gene are SGHRS and YFSETQ. The V end was cut by 2 bases, the J end by 2 bases, with 6 bases between. This CDR3 has 13 amino acids. DNA of the CDR3: TGCGCCAGCAGCTTTTATCTCACAGATACGCAGTATTTT. Protein: CASSFYLTDTQYF.

This rearrangement joins TRBV18 to TRBJ1-4; D might be TRBD1 (6 bases). CDR1 KGHSH and CDR2 LQKENI come from the germline V gene. The V end was cut by 8 bases, the J end by 0 bases, with 10 bases between. The CDR3 totals 14 residues. The CDR3 bases are TGTGCCAGCCAACAGGGTCCAACTAATGAAAAACTGTTTTTT. Translation: CASQQGPTNEKLFF.

A single count supports this clone. V and J are TRBV19 and TRBJ2-2; 9 bases fit TRBD1. Germline V gene lookup returns CDR1 LNHDA and CDR2 SQIVND (reference sequence). V lost 7 bases, J lost 1 base, and 1 base stayed unmatched. This CDR3 has 14 residues. In DNA, the CDR3 is TGTGCCAGTAAGACAGGGGGGAACACCGGGGAGCTGTTTTTT. This codes for CASKTGGNTGELFF. Together with reference TRBV19 and TRBJ2-2, the CDR3 gives the full variable domain: DGGITQSPKYLFRKEGQNVTLSCEQNLNHDAMYWYRQDPGQGLRLIYYSQIVNDFQKGDIAEGYSVSREKKESFPLTVTSAQKNPTAFYLCASKTGGNTGELFFGEGSRLTVL.

This chain joins TRBV5-1 and TRBJ1-5; unclear D gene. The CDR3 consists of 14 residues. Per the germline V gene, CDR1 is SGHRS and CDR2 is YFSETQ. Trimming pared 0 bases from V and 5 bases from J, leaving 9 bases between. The CDR3 region has the DNA TGCGCCAGCAGCTTGGTTGGCCTTGATCAGCCCCAGCATTTT. Its translation is CASSLVGLDQPQHF.

This clone came up once. V usage is TRBV28 and J usage is TRBJ1-2; the match to TRBD1 covers 10 bases. Trimming took 7 bases from V and 5 from J; bases not matched to a gene: 16. The germline gives CDR1 MDHEN, CDR2 SYDVKM. This CDR3 comprises 17 residues. The CDR3 sequence is CASTTLGDRGHRYGYTF. The DNA of the CDR3 is TGTGCCAGCACCACCCTGGGGGACAGGGGCCATAGGTATGGCTACACCTTC.

The rearrangement joins TRBV19 to TRBJ1-5; TRBD1 matches at 7 bases. The germline V gene has CDR1 LNHDA and CDR2 SQIVND (reference sequence). V shed 5 bases and J 0 bases; nucleotides not matched to a gene: 13. The CDR3 extends over 18 amino acids. The CDR3 region has the DNA TGTGCCAGTAGTCGATCCCAAATTGACAGGGATAGCAATCAGCCCCAGCATTTT. It codes for CASSRSQIDRDSNQPQHF.

The chain recombines TRBV7-6 with TRBJ2-5; 11 nucleotides match TRBD1. The CDR3 extends over 14 amino acids. V lost 5 bases and J lost 5; bases outside the gene matches: 4. CDR1 is SGHVS, CDR2 FNYEAQ, per germline. The CDR3 loop is CASSGQGADETQYF. The CDR3 coding sequence is TGTGCCAGCAGCGGACAGGGGGCGGACGAGACCCAGTACTTC.

V is TRBV9 and J is TRBJ1-5, with D maybe TRBD1 (6 bases). The germline gives CDR1 SGDLS, CDR2 YYNGEE. The CDR3 is 14 amino acids. The V and J ends lost 2 bases and 4 bases respectively, with 10 bases between them. DNA of the CDR3: TGTGCCAGCAGCGTTGGACAGAATAATCAGCCCCAGCATTTT. Translated, it gives CASSVGQNNQPQHF.

The chain joins TRBV19 to TRBJ2-1; 9 bases are a match to TRBD2. The V segment lost 8 bases and the J segment 0 bases; nucleotides outside the gene matches: 17. The CDR3 length is 19 residues. From germline, CDR1 is LNHDA and CDR2 SQIVND (reference sequence). CDR3 protein: CASQYAGLAGLSSYNEQFF. CDR3 bases: TGTGCCAGTCAGTACGCGGGGCTAGCGGGACTGAGCTCCTACAATGAGCAGTTCTTC.

The chain recombines TRBV29-1 with TRBJ2-7; 7 bases align to TRBD1. Trimming at V came to 8 bases and at J to 2 bases, leaving 6 bases not matched to a gene. The CDR3 extends over 12 amino acids. From germline, CDR1 is SQVTM and CDR2 ANQGSEA. The CDR3 protein is CSTRQGPYEQYF. Written as DNA, the CDR3 is TGCAGCACCAGACAGGGCCCCTACGAGCAGTACTTC.

The rearrangement links TRBV5-1 to TRBJ1-2; maybe TRBD1 (6 bases). From germline, CDR1 is SGHRS and CDR2 YFSETQ. V lost 0 bases and J lost 4, with 10 bases in between. The CDR3 consists of 14 residues. CDR3 coding DNA: TGCGCCAGCAGCTTGGACAGGGAGAGCTATGGCTACACCTTC. Translation gives CASSLDRESYGYTF.

The V and J genes are TRBV4-1 and TRBJ2-7, with D unclear. Germline CDR1 reads MGHRA; CDR2 reads YSYEKL. V was pared by 4 bases and J by 3 bases, with 10 bases between. CDR3 length equals 13 residues. The CDR3 protein is CASSPAASYEQYF. Here the CDR3 DNA reads TGCGCCAGCAGCCCAGCAGCGAGCTACGAGCAGTACTTC.

The chain uses TRBV5-4 and TRBJ1-1; 7 bases align to TRBD1. The CDR3 contains 12 residues. V lost 4 bases, J lost 7 bases, and 4 bases stayed unmatched. Germline CDR1 SGHNT, CDR2 YYREEE (reference sequence). In DNA, the CDR3 is TGTGCCAGCAGCGGAGGGACAGTTGAAGCTTTCTTT. It yields the protein CASSGGTVEAFF. Based on the CDR3 plus reference TRBV5-4 and TRBJ1-1, the full variable domain is ETGVTQSPTHLIKTRGQQVTLRCSSQSGHNTVSWYQQALGQGPQFIFQYYREEENGRGNFPPRFSGLQFPNYSSELNVNALELDDSALYLCASSGGTVEAFFGQGTRLTVV.

This rearrangement joins TRBV7-9 to TRBJ2-2; TRBD2 is a possible D gene (6 bases). The V gene's germline CDR1 is SEHNR and CDR2 FQNEAQ (reference sequence). With 5 bases removed from V and 2 bases from J, the gap between germline ends came to 21 bases. The CDR3 spans 18 residues. The CDR3 DNA follows: TGTGCCAGCAGCCAGTTAGGTGGGGGAGGCCTCAACACCGGGGAGCTGTTTTTT. This sequence encodes CASSQLGGGGLNTGELFF.